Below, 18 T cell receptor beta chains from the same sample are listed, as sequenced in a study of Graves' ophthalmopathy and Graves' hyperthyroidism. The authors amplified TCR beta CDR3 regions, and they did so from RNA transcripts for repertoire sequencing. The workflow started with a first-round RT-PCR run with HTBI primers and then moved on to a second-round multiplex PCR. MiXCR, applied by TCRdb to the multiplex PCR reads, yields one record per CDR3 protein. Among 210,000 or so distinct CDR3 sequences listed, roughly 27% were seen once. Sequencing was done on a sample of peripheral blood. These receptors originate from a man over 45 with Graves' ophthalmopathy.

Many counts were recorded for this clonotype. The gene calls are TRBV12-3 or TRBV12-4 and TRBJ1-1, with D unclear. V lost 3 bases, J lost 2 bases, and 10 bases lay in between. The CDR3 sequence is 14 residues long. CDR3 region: CASSFTGANTEAFF. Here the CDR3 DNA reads TGTGCCAGCAGTTTTACGGGCGCCAACACTGAAGCTTTCTTT.

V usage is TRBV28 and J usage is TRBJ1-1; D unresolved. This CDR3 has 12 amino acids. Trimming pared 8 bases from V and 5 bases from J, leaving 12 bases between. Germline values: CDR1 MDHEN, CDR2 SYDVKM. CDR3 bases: TGTGCCAGCGTGGATCGTGGGACTGAAGCTTTCTTT. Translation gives CASVDRGTEAFF. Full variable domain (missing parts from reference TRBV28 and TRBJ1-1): DVKVTQSSRYLVKRTGEKVFLECVQDMDHENMFWYRQDPGLGLRLIYFSYDVKMKEKGDIPEGYSVSREKKERFSLILESASTNQTSMYLCASVDRGTEAFFGQGTRLTVV.

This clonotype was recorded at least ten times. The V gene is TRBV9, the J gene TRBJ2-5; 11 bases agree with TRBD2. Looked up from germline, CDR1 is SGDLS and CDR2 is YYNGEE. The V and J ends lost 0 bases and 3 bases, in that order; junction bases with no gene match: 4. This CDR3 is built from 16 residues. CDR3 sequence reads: CASSVGVAGGEETQYF. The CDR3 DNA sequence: TGTGCCAGCAGCGTAGGAGTAGCGGGAGGGGAAGAGACCCAGTACTTC.

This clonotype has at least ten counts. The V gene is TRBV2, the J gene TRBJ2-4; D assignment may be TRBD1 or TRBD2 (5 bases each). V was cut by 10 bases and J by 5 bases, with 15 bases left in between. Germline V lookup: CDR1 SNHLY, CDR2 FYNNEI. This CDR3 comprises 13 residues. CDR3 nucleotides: TGTGCCACCCGGGGCCTGTCGGAAAACATTCAGTACTTC. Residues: CATRGLSENIQYF.

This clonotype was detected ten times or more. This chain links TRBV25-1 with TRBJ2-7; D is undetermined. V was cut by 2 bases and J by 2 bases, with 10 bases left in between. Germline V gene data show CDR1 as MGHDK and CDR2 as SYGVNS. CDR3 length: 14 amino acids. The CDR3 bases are TGTGCCAGCAGTGAAGAGGACGGCGCCTACGAGCAGTACTTC. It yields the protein CASSEEDGAYEQYF.

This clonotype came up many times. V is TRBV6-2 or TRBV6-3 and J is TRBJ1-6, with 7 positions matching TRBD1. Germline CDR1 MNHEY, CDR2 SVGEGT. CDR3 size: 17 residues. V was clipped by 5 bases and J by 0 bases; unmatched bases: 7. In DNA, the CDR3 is TGTGCCAGCAGTGCCGGGACAGCGAGCTCCTATAATTCACCCCTCCACTTT. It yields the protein CASSAGTASSYNSPLHF.

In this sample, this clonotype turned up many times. CDR3 nucleotide sequence: TGTGCCAGCAGTGACTCCCGGGGGCAGAACACCGGGGAGCTGTTTTTT. Protein product: CASSDSRGQNTGELFF. This sequence joins TRBV6-4 and TRBJ2-2, with D tentatively TRBD1 or TRBD2 (6 bases each). CDR1 MRHNA and CDR2 SNTAGT come from the germline V gene. The CDR3 is made up of 16 amino acids. The V end lost 0 bases, the J end lost 1 base, and 9 bases lay between the germline ends.

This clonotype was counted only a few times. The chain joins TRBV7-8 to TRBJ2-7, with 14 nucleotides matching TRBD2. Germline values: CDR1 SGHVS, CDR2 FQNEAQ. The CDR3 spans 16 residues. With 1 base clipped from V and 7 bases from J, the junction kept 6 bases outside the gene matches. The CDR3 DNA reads TGTGCCAGCAGCTTAGGGGGGACTAGCGGGAGAGAGGAGCAGTACTTC. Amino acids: CASSLGGTSGREEQYF.

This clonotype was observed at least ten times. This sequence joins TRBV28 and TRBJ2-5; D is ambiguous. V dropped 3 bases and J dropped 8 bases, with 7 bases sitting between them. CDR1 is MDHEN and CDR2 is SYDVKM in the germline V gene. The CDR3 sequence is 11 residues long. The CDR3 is CASSLARTQYF. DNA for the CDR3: TGTGCCAGCAGTTTGGCCAGAACCCAGTACTTC.

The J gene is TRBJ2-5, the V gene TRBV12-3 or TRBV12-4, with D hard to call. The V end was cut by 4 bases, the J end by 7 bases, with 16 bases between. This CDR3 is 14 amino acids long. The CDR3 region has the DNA TGTGCCAGCAGTTCCCCTGGTGGTGTGGCGACCCAGTACTTC. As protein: CASSSPGGVATQYF.

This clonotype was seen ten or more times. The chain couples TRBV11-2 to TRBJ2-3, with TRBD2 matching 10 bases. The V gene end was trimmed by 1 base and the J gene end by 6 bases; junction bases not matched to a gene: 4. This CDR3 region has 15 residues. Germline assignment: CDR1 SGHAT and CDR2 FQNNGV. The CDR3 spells CASSLVASGSDTQYF. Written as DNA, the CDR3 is TGTGCCAGCAGCTTAGTGGCTAGCGGGAGTGATACGCAGTATTTT.

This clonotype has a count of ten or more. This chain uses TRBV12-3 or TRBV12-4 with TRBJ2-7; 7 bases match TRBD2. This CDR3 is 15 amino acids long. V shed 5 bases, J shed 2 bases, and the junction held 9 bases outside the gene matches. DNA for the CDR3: TGTGCCAGCAGTCCAAGCGGGACCCCTCCCTACGAGCAGTACTTC. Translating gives CASSPSGTPPYEQYF.

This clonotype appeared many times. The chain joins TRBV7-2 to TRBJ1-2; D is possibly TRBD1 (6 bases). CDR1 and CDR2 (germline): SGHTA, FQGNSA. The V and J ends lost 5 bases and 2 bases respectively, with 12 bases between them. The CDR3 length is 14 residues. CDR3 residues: CASSRGTRNYGYTF. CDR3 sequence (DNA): TGTGCCAGCAGCCGCGGGACAAGGAACTATGGCTACACCTTC.

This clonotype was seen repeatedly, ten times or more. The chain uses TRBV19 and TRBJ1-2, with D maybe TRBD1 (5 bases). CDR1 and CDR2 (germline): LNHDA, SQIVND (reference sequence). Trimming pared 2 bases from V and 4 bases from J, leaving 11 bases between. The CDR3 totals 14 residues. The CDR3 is CASSIQGRSYGYTF. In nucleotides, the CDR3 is TGTGCCAGTAGTATACAGGGACGGTCCTATGGCTACACCTTC.

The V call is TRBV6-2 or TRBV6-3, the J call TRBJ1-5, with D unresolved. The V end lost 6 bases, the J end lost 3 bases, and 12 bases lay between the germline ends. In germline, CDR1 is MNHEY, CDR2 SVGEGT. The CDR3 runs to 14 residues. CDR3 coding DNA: TGTGCCAGCAGATCCGACCGGGTCAATCAGCCCCAGCATTTT. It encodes CASRSDRVNQPQHF.

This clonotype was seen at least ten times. This CDR3 reads CATSPRGLASNTGELFF. As DNA, the CDR3 is TGTGCCACCAGTCCTCGGGGACTAGCGTCGAACACCGGGGAGCTGTTTTTT. The genes are TRBV24-1 and TRBJ2-2, with 10 bases aligning to TRBD2. After removal of 6 bases from V and 0 bases from J, the junction contained 6 bases not matched to a gene. The CDR3 is made up of 17 amino acids. The germline CDR1 and CDR2 sequences are KGHDR and SFDVKD.

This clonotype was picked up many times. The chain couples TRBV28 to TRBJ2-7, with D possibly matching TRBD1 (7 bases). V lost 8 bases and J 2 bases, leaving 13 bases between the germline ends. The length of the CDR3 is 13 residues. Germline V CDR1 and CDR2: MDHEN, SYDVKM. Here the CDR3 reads CASRQGGTYEQYF. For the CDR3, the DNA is TGTGCCAGCCGACAGGGAGGCACCTACGAGCAGTACTTC.

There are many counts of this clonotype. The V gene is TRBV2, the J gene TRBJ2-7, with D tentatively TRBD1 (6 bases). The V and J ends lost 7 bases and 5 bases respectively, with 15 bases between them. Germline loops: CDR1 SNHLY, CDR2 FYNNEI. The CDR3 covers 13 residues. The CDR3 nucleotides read TGTGCCAGCACACCACAGGGAAAAGACGAGCAGTACTTC. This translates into CASTPQGKDEQYF.